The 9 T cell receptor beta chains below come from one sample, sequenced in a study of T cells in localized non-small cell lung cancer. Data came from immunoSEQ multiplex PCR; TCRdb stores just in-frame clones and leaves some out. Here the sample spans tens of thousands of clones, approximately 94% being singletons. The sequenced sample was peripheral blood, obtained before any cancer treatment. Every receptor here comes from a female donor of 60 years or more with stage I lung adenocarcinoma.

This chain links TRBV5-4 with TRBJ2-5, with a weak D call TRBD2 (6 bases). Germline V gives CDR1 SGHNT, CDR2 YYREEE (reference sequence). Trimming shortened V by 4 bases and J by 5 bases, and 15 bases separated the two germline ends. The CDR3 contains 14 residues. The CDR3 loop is CASSLGLLLETQYF. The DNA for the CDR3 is TGTGCCAGCAGCCTGGGACTCCTATTGGAGACCCAGTACTTC.

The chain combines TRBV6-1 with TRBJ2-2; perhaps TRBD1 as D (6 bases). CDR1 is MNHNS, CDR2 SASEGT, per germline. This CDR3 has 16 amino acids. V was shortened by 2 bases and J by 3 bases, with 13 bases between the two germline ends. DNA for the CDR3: TGTGCCAGCAGTGAATCTGTGGGGGCCCACACCGGGGAGCTGTTTTTT. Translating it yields CASSESVGAHTGELFF.

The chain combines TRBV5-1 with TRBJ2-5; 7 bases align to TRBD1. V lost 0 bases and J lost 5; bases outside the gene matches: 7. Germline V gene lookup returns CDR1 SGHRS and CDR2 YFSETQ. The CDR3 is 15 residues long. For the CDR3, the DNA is TGCGCCAGCAGCTTGGAGGTCAGGGGGTGGGAGACCCAGTACTTC. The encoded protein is CASSLEVRGWETQYF.

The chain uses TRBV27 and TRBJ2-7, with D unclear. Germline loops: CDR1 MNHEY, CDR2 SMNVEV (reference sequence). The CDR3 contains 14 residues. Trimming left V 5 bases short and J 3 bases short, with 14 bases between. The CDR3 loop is CASSPVATLYEQYF. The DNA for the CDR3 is TGTGCCAGCAGTCCAGTTGCGACGCTCTACGAGCAGTACTTC.

The CDR3 sequence: CASSPRGADWLNIQYF. The CDR3 DNA reads TGCGCCAGCAGCCCCAGAGGGGCCGATTGGCTAAACATTCAGTACTTC. This sequence joins TRBV4-1 and TRBJ2-4; D is perhaps TRBD1 or TRBD2 (5 bases each). Trimming removed 4 bases from V and 6 bases from J, with 19 bases in between. Germline V gene lookup returns CDR1 MGHRA and CDR2 YSYEKL. CDR3 length equals 16 residues.

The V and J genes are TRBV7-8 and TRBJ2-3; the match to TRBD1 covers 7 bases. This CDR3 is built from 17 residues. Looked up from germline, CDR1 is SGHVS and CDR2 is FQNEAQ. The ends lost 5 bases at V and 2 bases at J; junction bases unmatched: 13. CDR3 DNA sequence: TGTGCCAGCAGCCTAAAGTGGACAGGAATCCCCACAGATACGCAGTATTTT. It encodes CASSLKWTGIPTDTQYF.

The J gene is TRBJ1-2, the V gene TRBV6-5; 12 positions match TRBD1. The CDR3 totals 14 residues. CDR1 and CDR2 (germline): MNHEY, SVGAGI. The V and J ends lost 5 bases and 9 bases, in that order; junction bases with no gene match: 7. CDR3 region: CASSKTGTGGSYTF. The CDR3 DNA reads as TGTGCCAGCAGTAAGACCGGGACAGGGGGCAGCTACACCTTC.

The CDR3 bases are TGTGCCAGCAGGAGACAGGGGGCGAAGACCCAGTACTTC. It codes for CASRRQGAKTQYF. The chain employs TRBV28 and TRBJ2-5; TRBD1 matches 10 bases. The CDR3 consists of 13 residues. CDR1 and CDR2 from the germline V gene are MDHEN and SYDVKM. V dropped 6 bases and J dropped 6; count of bases not matched to a gene: 4.

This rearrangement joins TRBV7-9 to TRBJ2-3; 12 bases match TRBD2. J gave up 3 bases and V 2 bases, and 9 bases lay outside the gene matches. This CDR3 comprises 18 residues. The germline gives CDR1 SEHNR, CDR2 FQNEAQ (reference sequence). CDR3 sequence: CASSLRRLAGVGTDTQYF. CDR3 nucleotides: TGTGCCAGCAGCTTACGGAGACTAGCGGGGGTTGGTACAGATACGCAGTATTTT.